This T cell receptor (beta chain) emerged from a study of cytomegalovirus exposure and HLA in healthy donors. Looking at the study overall: The early release's HLA-typed donors yielded some 85 million unique TCRs.

Comment on this clone: Its antigen is not known.

Whole-study results and caveats: Apparent HLA restriction characterized most CMV-associated TCR beta chains in a later analysis.

Amplification used 60 Vbeta primers and 13 Jbeta primers. TCRdb's copy holds only in-frame clones and misses some; the assay was immunoSEQ multiplex PCR. Of a few hundred thousand clones listed, 80% to 90% are singletons. Germline values: CDR1 MNHNS, CDR2 SASEGT. The CDR3 is made up of 17 amino acids. V was pared by 0 bases and J by 2 bases, with 14 bases between. V gene TRBV6-1 combines with J gene TRBJ2-4; D might be TRBD1 (5 bases). The receptor comes from a man in his thirties or forties in good health and CMV-seronegative. The sample taken for sequencing was PBMCs. CDR3 DNA sequence: TGTGCCAGCAGTGAAGCGGTCAGGGCTGCGACCAAAAACATTCAGTACTTC. It codes for CASSEAVRAATKNIQYF.